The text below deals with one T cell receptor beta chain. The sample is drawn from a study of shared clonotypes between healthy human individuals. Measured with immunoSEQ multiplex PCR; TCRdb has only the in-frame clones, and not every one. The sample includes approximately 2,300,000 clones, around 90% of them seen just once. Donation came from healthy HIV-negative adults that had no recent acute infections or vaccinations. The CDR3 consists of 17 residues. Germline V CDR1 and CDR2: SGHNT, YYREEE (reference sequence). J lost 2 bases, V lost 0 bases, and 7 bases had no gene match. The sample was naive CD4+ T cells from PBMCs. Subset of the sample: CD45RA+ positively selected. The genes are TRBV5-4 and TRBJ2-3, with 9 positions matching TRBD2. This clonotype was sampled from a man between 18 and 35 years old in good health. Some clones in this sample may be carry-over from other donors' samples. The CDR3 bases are TGTGCCAGCAGCTTGGGAGGGGCTAGCGGGACCACAGATACGCAGTATTTT. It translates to CASSLGGASGTTDTQYF. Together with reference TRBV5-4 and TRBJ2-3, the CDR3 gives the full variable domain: ETGVTQSPTHLIKTRGQQVTLRCSSQSGHNTVSWYQQALGQGPQFIFQYYREEENGRGNFPPRFSGLQFPNYSSELNVNALELDDSALYLCASSLGGASGTTDTQYFGPGTRLTVL.